This entry concerns a single T cell receptor (beta chain). Its specificity is unknown. The CDR3 contains 13 residues. The ends lost 4 bases at V and 8 bases at J; junction bases unmatched: 3. CDR1 and CDR2 (germline): SNHLY, FYNNEI. The sample originates from a study of beta chain features in type 1 diabetes. Study information: Age and gender were similar between patients and healthy donors, as were cell yields. Study-level findings and limits: The VDJ junctions of type 1 diabetes patients carried fewer insertions and more deletions. Among all four CD4+ subsets, Type 1 diabetes patients had TCRB CDR3s that were moderately but significantly shorter.

The isolated RNA, all of it, was reverse transcribed, so expressed TCRB transcripts were what got sequenced. Clones were sequenced by immunoSEQ multiplex PCR, and TCRdb holds only the in-frame ones, with some missing. The profile covers around 250,000 clones, with approximately 14% appearing a single time and about 0.018% taken by the ten largest. Sequenced input: naive CD4+ T cells from blood. This chain joins TRBV2 and TRBJ2-2; 8 bases agree with TRBD1. This TCR came from a young man with type 1 diabetes. The CDR3 sequence is CASSGQGRGELFF. Here the CDR3 DNA reads TGTGCCAGCAGTGGACAGGGGAGAGGGGAGCTGTTTTTT.